This TCR beta chain comes out of a study of early T cells in non-severe SARS-CoV-2 infection. Background on the study: Sequencing of unsorted whole blood was done on bulk RNA, leaving chains unpaired.

TCRdb analysed the 5' RACE reads with MiXCR anew, one entry per CDR3 protein. The sample includes around 94,000 distinct CDR3 sequences, around 13% of them seen just once. CDR1 is SGHAT and CDR2 is FQNNGV in the germline V gene. The CDR3 spans 15 residues. Trimming removed 0 bases from V and 9 bases from J, with 14 bases in between. Sequencing was performed on whole blood. The chain combines TRBV11-2 with TRBJ2-2; unclear D gene. The TCR sequence derives from an adult who was a healthcare worker with PCR-confirmed SARS-CoV-2 infection or an uninfected control (not recorded which). CDR3 nucleotides: TGTGCCAGCAGCTTAGAACCACTACAAGAGAGGGAGCTGTTTTTT. Amino acids: CASSLEPLQERELFF.